The sequence of this T cell receptor (beta chain) was determined in a study of cytomegalovirus exposure and HLA in healthy donors (TCRdb year 2017). With regard to the full study: In an earlier analysis of under 750 of the donors, approximately 300 Gb of sequence data and some 120 million unique TCR beta sequences from 150 million to 200 million T cells were reported. All discovery cohort repertoires had been generated using a single sequencing platform. The study combined high-throughput TCR immunosequencing, statistical association of individual TCRs with disease status, and machine learning to predict cytomegalovirus infection status. HLA typing covered class I and class II loci at four-digit resolution. An earlier analysis of nearly 600 of the donors applied high-throughput TCR beta sequencing to assess whether each TCR beta V gene segment acted as functional or pseudogenic. A later genetic analysis used genome-wide SNP genotypes for about 60% of the 666 donors, treating that subset as a discovery cohort. Besides the first cohort of about 730 subjects, a separate validation cohort made up of 120 or so different subjects was used. Donor age, sex, ethnicity and CMV serostatus were collected together with the repertoire data. Typing coverage varied by locus: roughly 620-640 donors for A, B, C, DRB1 and DQB1; approximately 500 for DQA1; more than 600 for DPA1; more than 450 for DPB1. The study used immunosequencing to profile the T cell repertoires of around 600 subjects and linked those repertoires to cytomegalovirus serostatus. On average, roughly 250,000 unique TCR beta nucleotide sequences were sequenced per donor among a few hundred genotyped donors of the cohort, with roughly 18% of those sequences being non-productive. An early release covering approximately 600 HLA-typed donors comprised 300 to 350 gigabases of sequencing data and around 85 million unique TCR sequences. A later analysis re-analyzed previously published TCR beta repertoires from 550 to 700 donors and added high-resolution HLA genotyping to study TCR occurrence patterns. The study was designed to test whether signatures of past pathogen exposure could be identified by cataloging public T cell receptors. The later analysis used no new phenotypic data to find candidate immune exposures, relying instead on TCR beta sequences and their occurrence across donors. Five DR-DQ haplotypes were handled as single units for association and clustering, since linkage in the cohort was strong. Of the roughly 430 genotyped donors, about 84% fell in the genetic ancestry cluster associated with self-reported Caucasian donors.

The cohort was made up of 500 to 800 healthy bone marrow donors. All cohort members were sampled while nominally healthy, although unrecorded immune exposures were likely present. The donor was CMV seropositive and was included in the group of almost 300 seropositive cohort members. Each donor provided a peripheral blood sample, and peripheral blood mononuclear cells were used for TCR beta sequencing. The Qiagen DNeasy Blood Extraction Kit was used to extract genomic DNA from the blood cell samples. Reading from cysteine to phenylalanine, the CDR3 counts 14 amino acids. Only the CDR3 DNA stays, 42 bases, in frame from base 1. V loses 5 bases, J loses 3 bases, and the germline ends lie 11 bases apart. For CDR1 and CDR2, the germline V gene (reference sequence) lists SEHNR and FQNEAQ. As for this clone: What antigen it recognizes has not been identified. Base qualities were left out, and no much larger clone turns up one base away.

General findings and caveats noted by the study authors: Across donors, most TCR sequences were observed very rarely, whereas some public TCRs were present in many individuals. A later analysis found that TCR association rates varied across HLA loci, with DRB1 alleles showing the most associated TCRs and HLA-C alleles the fewest. In an earlier analysis of some 540 of the donors, most TCR beta V segments appeared in productive rearrangements about 87% or about 30% of the time, broadly matching IMGT annotations. A group of highly shared sequence variants was considered likely to be a technical artifact of the sequencing pipeline. The presence/absence analyses assumed that sequencing depth was roughly uniform across donors, and that assumption may not be true. A later analysis found that most CMV-associated TCR beta chains appeared HLA-restricted, with HLA associations seemingly driven largely by CMV exposure. The study listed over 150 TCR beta chains as associated with cytomegalovirus. CMV serostatus was the only immune exposure information available for the cohort. In this cohort, only TCR beta chains were sequenced, and detectable features were limited by the absence of alpha or paired-chain data. Because some donors lacked HLA typing at each locus, the association tests relied only on the typed subset. Compared with equally common non-associated chains, HLA-associated TCR beta chains in a later analysis were more clonally expanded and had lower generation probabilities. A further reported finding was that TCR beta sequences accurately predicted the HLA-A and HLA-B alleles for most subjects in the first cohort. A later analysis reported that several top co-occurrence clusters appeared linked to parvovirus B19, influenza, CMV and Epstein-Barr virus. In both the original and validation cohorts, the classifier was reported to diagnose cytomegalovirus status with high specificity and sensitivity. Over 15 rarely observed V segments, including chromosome 9 orphons, were excluded from the earlier analysis of about 610 of the donors because counts were too low. According to a later genetic analysis, donors in an Asian-associated ancestry cluster had fewer N-insertions in productive TCRs than the roughly 660-donor mean. Because the 87-base-pair reads could not distinguish some IMGT-functional V segments, including TRBV6-2 and TRBV6-3, those segments were excluded. The authors suggested that the approach could potentially be generalized to other disease states and immunological phenotypes. Linkage disequilibrium might explain the correlated functional status among segregating V segments, but an unknown experimental factor could not be excluded. When HLA alleles, especially DR and DQ, strongly co-occurred, TCR associations were difficult to assign to individual alleles. An association between a missense DCLRE1C variant and V-gene and J-gene trimming of TCR beta chains was found in a later genetic analysis and replicated in an independent cohort. A few of the identified cytomegalovirus-associated TCR beta chains were confirmed in vitro to be specific for cytomegalovirus antigens. At a false discovery rate of 0.05, a later analysis linked fewer than 20,000 TCR beta sequences to specific HLA alleles.

Receptor libraries were prepared by the immunoSEQ multiplex PCR assay. A mixture of 60 forward primers for TCR Vbeta segments and 13 reverse primers for TCR Jbeta segments was used in the multiplex PCR. A multiplex PCR assay on genomic DNA amplified the CDR3 region of rearranged TCR beta genes. On the Illumina HiSeq System, the amplified TCR beta libraries were sequenced as 87-base-pair reads. For the original study's pipeline: In a later analysis, approximately 74 million unique TCR beta chains were counted across the roughly 670 repertoires, and roughly 9.9 million of these chains were shared by at least two donors. Raw reads were error-corrected and collapsed into unique sequences by a nearest-neighbor algorithm in which closely related sequences were merged to remove PCR and sequencing errors. Alignment of CDR3 sequences to IMGT reference sequences was used to assign V, D and J gene segments. For a sequence to be retained, a match of at least six nucleotides was required to both a V gene segment and a J gene segment. A rearrangement was called productive if the CDR3 had no stop codons and remained in frame with V and J, and every other rearrangement was called non-productive. Following IMGT convention, CDR3 was defined as the stretch from the second conserved V-encoded cysteine to the conserved J-encoded phenylalanine. Sequences without an unambiguous match to a single V gene segment were excluded from the earlier analysis of about 600 of the donors. An earlier analysis of fewer than 650 of the donors classified V segments as functional when productive rearrangements were above 56.7% and as segregating when the standard deviation between donors was above 5%. A statistical classification framework was built for diagnosing cytomegalovirus status from the catalog of TCR beta chain sequences. V and J gene assignment, in a later analysis, came from comparing TCR nucleotide sequences with IMGT/GENE-DB human TR gene sequences. A later analysis assigned CDR3 sequences and most-parsimonious VDJ recombination scenarios with the TCRdist pipeline. A later analysis defined each TCR beta chain by its CDR3 amino acid sequence plus V-gene family, and excluded reads lacking a unique V-gene family. A later analysis removed over 500 highly shared, low-generation-probability nucleotide sequences to deal with suspected cross-contamination and a sequencing artifact. A later analysis calculated a clonal expansion index for each public chain from normalized within-repertoire ranks of inferred template counts. In a later analysis, generation probabilities were computed using a VDJ recombination model fitted to out-of-frame rearrangements, and the results were checked against IGoR. In a later analysis, hypergeometric tests were used to score TCR-TCR, TCR-HLA and TCR-CMV co-occurrence, with a repertoire-size bias correction applied to TCR pairs. To estimate false discovery rates, a later analysis permuted the HLA or CMV assignments 20 times. In a later analysis, co-occurring TCRs were grouped using DBSCAN, and TCRdist sequence similarity was added for clustering within HLA-allele-positive subsets. Repertoires with fewer than 30,000 or more than 120,000 public chains, plus five repertoires with anomalous nucleotide sharing, were excluded from co-occurrence clustering. Sourced from immuneACCESS, this table was stored by TCRdb with only in-frame sequences that have V and J called. A share of the clones is absent; for the studies checked, an unresolved V gene accounts for under half, and the remainder has no known explanation. The DNA gave D and trimming, while V, J and clone size come from that table. This sample holds roughly 67,000 clones; approximately 71% were observed only once. The ten largest make up approximately 8% of the sample.

This chain joins TRBV7-9 to TRBJ2-1; a tentative D call is TRBD2 (5 bases match). Material: PBMCs. The origin of this receptor is a man aged 60 to 69 in good health and CMV-seropositive. The bases are TGTGCCAGCAGCGTTGGTAGCGACTACAATGAGCAGTTCTTC. It specifies CASSVGSDYNEQFF.